This T cell receptor (beta chain) was obtained from a study of CD8 T cells in ankylosing spondylitis. Of note for this clonotype: Its antigen is unidentified.

TCRdb re-analysed the 5' RACE reads in MiXCR, keeping a single row per CDR3 protein. The data hold 150,000 to 200,000 distinct CDR3 sequences, with 10% to 15% observed a single time. Study observations and caveats: As for the disease-linked clones, they showed a CD8+ phenotype and occurred at relatively low frequencies in peripheral blood.

Germline-derived CDR1 and CDR2 are SEHNR and FQNEAQ (reference sequence). V shed 11 bases and J 2 bases; nucleotides not matched to a gene: 17. The CDR3 is made up of 16 amino acids. The sample consisted of blood, either unsorted or a sorted T cell fraction (not recorded which). The source of this sequence is a female donor with ankylosing spondylitis or in good health (not recorded which). The chain combines TRBV7-9 with TRBJ2-5; TRBD1 agrees at 7 bases. The CDR3 DNA reads TGTGCCGGCACCCAGTCGGACCAGGGGGATCAAGAGACCCAGTACTTC. Its translation: CAGTQSDQGDQETQYF.